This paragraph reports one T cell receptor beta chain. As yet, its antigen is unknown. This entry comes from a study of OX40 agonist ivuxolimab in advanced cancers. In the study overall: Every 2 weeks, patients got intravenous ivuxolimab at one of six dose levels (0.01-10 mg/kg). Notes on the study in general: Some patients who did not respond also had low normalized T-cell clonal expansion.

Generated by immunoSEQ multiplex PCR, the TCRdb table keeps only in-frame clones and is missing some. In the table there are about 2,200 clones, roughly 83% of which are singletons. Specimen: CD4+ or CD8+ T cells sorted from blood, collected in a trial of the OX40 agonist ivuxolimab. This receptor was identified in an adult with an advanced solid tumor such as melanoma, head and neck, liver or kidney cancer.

Written as DNA, the CDR3 is TGCGCCAGCTCCCCAGGGGGCGCAAAAAATGAGCAGTTCTTC. Translated: CASSPGGAKNEQFF. V and J are TRBV4-1 and TRBJ2-1; TRBD1 matches at 8 bases. From germline, CDR1 is MGHRA and CDR2 YSYEKL. This CDR3 comprises 14 residues. V shed 8 bases and J 7 bases; nucleotides not matched to a gene: 10.